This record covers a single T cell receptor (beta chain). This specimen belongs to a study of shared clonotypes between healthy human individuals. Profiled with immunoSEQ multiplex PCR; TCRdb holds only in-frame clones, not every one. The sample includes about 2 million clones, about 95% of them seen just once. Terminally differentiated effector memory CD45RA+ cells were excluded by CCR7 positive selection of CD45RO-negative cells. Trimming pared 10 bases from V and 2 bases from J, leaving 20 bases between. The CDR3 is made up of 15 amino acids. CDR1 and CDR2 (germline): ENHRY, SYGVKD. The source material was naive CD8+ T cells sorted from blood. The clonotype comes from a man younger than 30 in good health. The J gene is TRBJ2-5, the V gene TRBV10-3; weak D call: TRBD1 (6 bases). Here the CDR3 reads CATGHPGSSQETQYF. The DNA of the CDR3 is TGTGCCACGGGACACCCGGGATCATCTCAAGAGACCCAGTACTTC.